This is a list of T cell receptor beta chains from one sample in a study of blood T cell repertoires in COVID-19. Libraries were prepared by immunoSEQ multiplex PCR; TCRdb keeps only in-frame clonotypes and omits some of them. The sample lists roughly 48,000 clones, around 83% occurring once. Sequenced sample: peripheral blood. All receptors derive from a human donor in a cohort sampled during active COVID-19. Both conserved end residues are part of each CDR3. The D gene is left open where the match is weak. Some rows mark clone size as missing; the rest say once, few, many or name a class of expanded clone.

clone size: .
V gene: TRBV20-1
D gene: .
J gene: TRBJ1-2
CDR3 length: 13
CDR3 protein: CSASKGGDYGYTF
CDR3 DNA: TGCAGTGCTAGTAAGGGAGGCGACTATGGCTACACCTTC

clone size: .
V gene: TRBV30
D gene: TRBD1
J gene: TRBJ2-5
CDR3 length: 12
CDR3 protein: CAWDRGWETQYF
CDR3 DNA: TGTGCCTGGGACAGGGGATGGGAGACCCAGTACTTC

clone size: .
V gene: TRBV5-1
D gene: .
J gene: TRBJ2-5
CDR3 length: 14
CDR3 protein: CASSSGAPRETQYF
CDR3 DNA: TGCGCCAGCAGCTCTGGGGCCCCTCGGGAGACCCAGTACTTC

clone size: .
V gene: TRBV2
D gene: .
J gene: TRBJ2-1
CDR3 length: 13
CDR3 protein: CASNLPTVNEQFF
CDR3 DNA: TGTGCCAGCAACCTCCCCACAGTAAATGAGCAGTTCTTC

clone size: .
V gene: TRBV23-1
D gene: .
J gene: TRBJ2-7
CDR3 length: 16
CDR3 protein: CASSLETLLCYYEQYF
CDR3 DNA: TGCGCCAGCAGTCTGGAGACCCTCCTTTGCTACTACGAGCAGTACTTC

clone size: .
V gene: TRBV24-1
D gene: .
J gene: TRBJ2-1
CDR3 length: 13
CDR3 protein: CATSDPQVNEQFF
CDR3 DNA: TGTGCCACCAGTGATCCACAGGTTAATGAGCAGTTCTTC

clone size: once
V gene: TRBV3-1/TRBV3-2
D gene: .
J gene: TRBJ1-4
CDR3 length: 12
CDR3 protein: CASSQVEKKLFF
CDR3 DNA: TGTGCCAGCAGCCAAGTAGAAAAAAAACTGTTTTTT

clone size: .
V gene: TRBV5-1
D gene: TRBD2
J gene: TRBJ2-3
CDR3 length: 19
CDR3 protein: CASSLGPLAGGTSTDTQYF
CDR3 DNA: TGCGCCAGCAGCTTGGGTCCTCTAGCGGGGGGTACTAGCACAGATACGCAGTATTTT

clone size: .
V gene: TRBV1
D gene: .
J gene: TRBJ2-5
CDR3 length: 17
CDR3 protein: CTSSHAPPDRVQETQYF
CDR3 DNA: TGCACCAGCAGCCATGCACCCCCTGACAGAGTTCAAGAGACCCAGTACTTC

clone size: .
V gene: TRBV18
D gene: .
J gene: TRBJ2-7
CDR3 length: 15
CDR3 protein: CASSPRGLGTYEQYF
CDR3 DNA: TGTGCCAGCTCCCCTAGGGGACTGGGAACCTACGAGCAGTACTTC

clone size: once
V gene: TRBV5-6
D gene: TRBD1
J gene: TRBJ1-5
CDR3 length: 16
CDR3 protein: CASSSNSGQGGQPQHF
CDR3 DNA: TGTGCCAGCAGCTCGAACAGCGGACAGGGAGGTCAGCCCCAGCATTTT

clone size: .
V gene: TRBV5-1
D gene: .
J gene: TRBJ1-3
CDR3 length: 14
CDR3 protein: CASSLDRAGNTIYF
CDR3 DNA: TGCGCCAGCAGCTTGGACAGGGCTGGAAACACCATATATTTT

clone size: .
V gene: TRBV19
D gene: .
J gene: TRBJ2-3
CDR3 length: 14
CDR3 protein: CASTLRGTTDTQYF
CDR3 DNA: TGTGCCAGTACCCTTCGAGGAACAACAGATACGCAGTATTTT

clone size: .
V gene: TRBV7-9
D gene: TRBD1
J gene: TRBJ1-1
CDR3 length: 14
CDR3 protein: CASSLGQGNTEAFF
CDR3 DNA: TGTGCCAGCAGCCTCGGACAGGGGAACACTGAAGCTTTCTTT

clone size: .
V gene: TRBV10-3
D gene: TRBD2
J gene: TRBJ2-7
CDR3 length: 14
CDR3 protein: CAINPGLVGHEQYF
CDR3 DNA: TGTGCCATCAATCCGGGACTAGTGGGCCACGAGCAGTACTTC

clone size: .
V gene: TRBV5-6
D gene: .
J gene: TRBJ2-7
CDR3 length: 13
CDR3 protein: CASSSDSLRGQYF
CDR3 DNA: TGTGCCAGCAGCTCGGACAGTCTACGAGGGCAGTACTTC

clone size: .
V gene: TRBV7-9
D gene: .
J gene: TRBJ2-7
CDR3 length: 13
CDR3 protein: CASSFRSYYEQYF
CDR3 DNA: TGTGCCAGCAGCTTTAGGAGTTACTACGAGCAGTACTTC

clone size: .
V gene: TRBV11-2
D gene: .
J gene: TRBJ1-4
CDR3 length: 16
CDR3 protein: CASSYSSTVSNEKLFF
CDR3 DNA: TGTGCCAGCAGCTATAGTTCGACAGTTAGTAATGAAAAACTGTTTTTT

clone size: .
V gene: TRBV10-3
D gene: TRBD1
J gene: TRBJ2-2
CDR3 length: 14
CDR3 protein: CAIKDRPNTGELFF
CDR3 DNA: TGTGCCATCAAGGACAGGCCGAACACCGGGGAGCTGTTTTTT

clone size: .
V gene: TRBV4-2
D gene: .
J gene: TRBJ1-5
CDR3 length: 14
CDR3 protein: CASSQEMGSQPQHF
CDR3 DNA: TGTGCCAGCAGCCAAGAAATGGGGAGTCAGCCCCAGCATTTT

clone size: once
V gene: TRBV11-3
D gene: .
J gene: TRBJ2-5
CDR3 length: 14
CDR3 protein: CASSPGAGLETQYF
CDR3 DNA: TGTGCCAGCAGCCCAGGGGCGGGTTTGGAGACCCAGTACTTC

clone size: .
V gene: TRBV28
D gene: .
J gene: TRBJ2-3
CDR3 length: 14
CDR3 protein: CASSFSGTGDTQYF
CDR3 DNA: TGTGCCAGCAGTTTTTCAGGGACTGGGGATACGCAGTATTTT

clone size: .
V gene: TRBV5-5
D gene: TRBD2
J gene: TRBJ2-1
CDR3 length: 15
CDR3 protein: CASSLGSGGANEQFF
CDR3 DNA: TGTGCCAGCAGCTTGGGTAGCGGGGGGGCCAATGAGCAGTTCTTC

clone size: once
V gene: TRBV6-1
D gene: TRBD1
J gene: TRBJ2-7
CDR3 length: 16
CDR3 protein: CASSGGQTPFSYEQYF
CDR3 DNA: TGTGCCAGCAGTGGGGGACAGACCCCCTTCTCCTACGAGCAGTACTTC

clone size: .
V gene: TRBV20-1
D gene: .
J gene: TRBJ2-5
CDR3 length: 11
CDR3 protein: CSARGGETQYF
CDR3 DNA: TGCAGTGCTAGAGGCGGAGAGACCCAGTACTTC

clone size: .
V gene: TRBV5-1
D gene: TRBD1
J gene: TRBJ2-3
CDR3 length: 12
CDR3 protein: CASSPQGNTQYF
CDR3 DNA: TGCGCCAGCAGTCCACAGGGGAACACGCAGTATTTT

clone size: .
V gene: TRBV12-3/TRBV12-4
D gene: .
J gene: TRBJ2-2
CDR3 length: 12
CDR3 protein: CASSPPEGELFF
CDR3 DNA: TGTGCCAGCAGCCCCCCGGAGGGGGAGCTGTTTTTT

clone size: .
V gene: TRBV10-3
D gene: .
J gene: TRBJ2-7
CDR3 length: 12
CDR3 protein: CAISIQGNEQYF
CDR3 DNA: TGTGCCATCAGCATACAGGGAAACGAGCAGTACTTC

clone size: .
V gene: TRBV5-1
D gene: .
J gene: TRBJ2-3
CDR3 length: 14
CDR3 protein: CASSLWGVTDTQYF
CDR3 DNA: TGCGCCAGCAGCTTGTGGGGCGTCACAGATACGCAGTATTTT

clone size: .
V gene: TRBV19
D gene: .
J gene: TRBJ2-3
CDR3 length: 15
CDR3 protein: CASSIVSRITDTQYF
CDR3 DNA: TGTGCCAGTAGTATAGTTTCCCGTATCACAGATACGCAGTATTTT

clone size: once
V gene: TRBV5-1
D gene: TRBD1
J gene: TRBJ1-1
CDR3 length: 15
CDR3 protein: CASSKETGKNTEAFF
CDR3 DNA: TGCGCCAGCAGTAAAGAGACAGGGAAGAACACTGAAGCTTTCTTT

clone size: .
V gene: TRBV24-1
D gene: TRBD1
J gene: TRBJ2-7
CDR3 length: 17
CDR3 protein: CATSETAGTGGGHEQYF
CDR3 DNA: TGTGCCACCAGTGAAACCGCAGGGACAGGGGGCGGGCACGAGCAGTACTTC

clone size: .
V gene: TRBV11-2
D gene: TRBD1
J gene: TRBJ2-3
CDR3 length: 15
CDR3 protein: CASSKRGGGTDTQYF
CDR3 DNA: TGTGCCAGCAGCAAGCGAGGGGGCGGCACAGATACGCAGTATTTT

clone size: .
V gene: TRBV3-1/TRBV3-2
D gene: TRBD2
J gene: TRBJ2-3
CDR3 length: 16
CDR3 protein: CASSQGGGGASDTQYF
CDR3 DNA: TGTGCCAGCAGCCAAGGGGGCGGGGGGGCGTCAGATACGCAGTATTTT

clone size: few
V gene: TRBV7-8
D gene: TRBD2
J gene: TRBJ2-1
CDR3 length: 16
CDR3 protein: CASSLARSGGSYEQFF
CDR3 DNA: TGTGCCAGCAGCTTAGCGCGTAGCGGGGGTTCCTATGAGCAGTTCTTC

clone size: .
V gene: TRBV7-3
D gene: .
J gene: TRBJ1-2
CDR3 length: 14
CDR3 protein: CASSLRDRIYGYTF
CDR3 DNA: TGTGCCAGCAGCTTACGGGATAGGATCTATGGCTACACCTTC

clone size: .
V gene: TRBV6-2/TRBV6-3
D gene: TRBD1
J gene: TRBJ2-3
CDR3 length: 15
CDR3 protein: CASSYSGQSTDTQYF
CDR3 DNA: TGTGCCAGCAGTTACTCGGGACAGAGCACAGATACGCAGTATTTT

clone size: once
V gene: TRBV5-5
D gene: TRBD1
J gene: TRBJ1-1
CDR3 length: 19
CDR3 protein: CASSFVNMGSGGADTEAFF
CDR3 DNA: TGTGCCAGCAGCTTTGTGAACATGGGCTCAGGGGGCGCGGACACTGAAGCTTTCTTT

clone size: .
V gene: TRBV30
D gene: .
J gene: TRBJ1-2
CDR3 length: 14
CDR3 protein: CAWSVNGPLGGYTF
CDR3 DNA: TGTGCCTGGAGTGTAAATGGGCCCCTGGGTGGCTACACCTTC

clone size: .
V gene: TRBV7-8
D gene: TRBD2
J gene: TRBJ2-5
CDR3 length: 17
CDR3 protein: CASSLGTSGAARETQYF
CDR3 DNA: TGTGCCAGCAGCTTAGGGACTAGCGGGGCGGCAAGGGAGACCCAGTACTTC

clone size: .
V gene: TRBV5-4
D gene: .
J gene: TRBJ1-1
CDR3 length: 15
CDR3 protein: CASSPLTGLGTEAFF
CDR3 DNA: TGTGCCAGCAGCCCACTGACAGGTTTGGGGACTGAAGCTTTCTTT

clone size: .
V gene: TRBV14
D gene: .
J gene: TRBJ1-3
CDR3 length: 15
CDR3 protein: CASSHKGVSGNTIYF
CDR3 DNA: TGTGCCAGCAGCCACAAAGGGGTCTCCGGAAACACCATATATTTT

clone size: once
V gene: TRBV10-3
D gene: .
J gene: TRBJ1-2
CDR3 length: 14
CDR3 protein: CAISEQIVLEGYTF
CDR3 DNA: TGTGCCATCAGTGAGCAGATTGTCTTGGAGGGCTACACCTTC

clone size: .
V gene: TRBV30
D gene: .
J gene: TRBJ2-7
CDR3 length: 15
CDR3 protein: CAWSRGLGRSYEQYF
CDR3 DNA: TGTGCCTGGAGCAGGGGGTTGGGGAGGTCCTACGAGCAGTACTTC

clone size: .
V gene: TRBV20-1
D gene: .
J gene: TRBJ2-7
CDR3 length: 10
CDR3 protein: CSAVHYEQYF
CDR3 DNA: TGCAGTGCTGTTCACTACGAGCAGTACTTC